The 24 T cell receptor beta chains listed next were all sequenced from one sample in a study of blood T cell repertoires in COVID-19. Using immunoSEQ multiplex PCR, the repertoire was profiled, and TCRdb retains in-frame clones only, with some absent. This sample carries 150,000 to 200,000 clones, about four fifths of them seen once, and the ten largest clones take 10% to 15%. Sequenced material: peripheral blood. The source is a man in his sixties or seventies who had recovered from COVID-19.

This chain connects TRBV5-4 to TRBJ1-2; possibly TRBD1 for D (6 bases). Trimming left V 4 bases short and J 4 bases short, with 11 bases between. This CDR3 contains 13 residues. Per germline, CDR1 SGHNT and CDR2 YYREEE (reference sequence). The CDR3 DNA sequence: TGTGCCAGCAGCGCAGACAGGACCTATGGCTACACCTTC. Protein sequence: CASSADRTYGYTF.

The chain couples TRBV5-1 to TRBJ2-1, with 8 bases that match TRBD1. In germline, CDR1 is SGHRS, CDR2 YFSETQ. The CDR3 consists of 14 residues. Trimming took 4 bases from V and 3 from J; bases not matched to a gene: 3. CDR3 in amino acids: CASSLDRGYNEQFF. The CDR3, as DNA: TGCGCCAGCAGCCTTGACAGGGGCTACAATGAGCAGTTCTTC.

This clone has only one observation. In nucleotides, the CDR3 is TGTGCCAGCAGCCTTACAGGGGGCTTGGAGGGCTACACCTTC. This translates into CASSLTGGLEGYTF. The genes are TRBV13 and TRBJ1-2, with 9 bases aligning to TRBD1. V shed 5 bases, J shed 8 bases, and the junction held 9 bases outside the gene matches. CDR3 length: 14 amino acids. The germline V gene encodes CDR1 PRHDT and CDR2 FYEKMQ (reference sequence). The full variable domain, its missing parts supplied by reference TRBV13 and TRBJ1-2, is AAGVIQSPRHLIKEKRETATLKCYPIPRHDTVYWYQQGPGQDPQFLISFYEKMQSDKGSIPDRFSAQQFSDYHSELNMSSLELGDSALYFCASSLTGGLEGYTFGSGTRLTVV.

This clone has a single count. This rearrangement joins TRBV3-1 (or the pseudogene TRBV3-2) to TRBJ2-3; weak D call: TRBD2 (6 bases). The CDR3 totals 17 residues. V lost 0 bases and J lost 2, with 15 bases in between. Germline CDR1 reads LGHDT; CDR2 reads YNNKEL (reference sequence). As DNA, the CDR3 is TGTGCCAGCAGCCAAGATCATGGTGGCGGGACCACAGATACGCAGTATTTT. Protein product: CASSQDHGGGTTDTQYF.

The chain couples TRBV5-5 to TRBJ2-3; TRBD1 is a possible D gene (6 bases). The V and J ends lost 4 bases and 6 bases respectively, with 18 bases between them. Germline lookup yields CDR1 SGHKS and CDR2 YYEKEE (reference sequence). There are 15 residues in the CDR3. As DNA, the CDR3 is TGTGCCAGCAGCACCGGGACACTCGAGGCTGATACGCAGTATTTT. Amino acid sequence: CASSTGTLEADTQYF. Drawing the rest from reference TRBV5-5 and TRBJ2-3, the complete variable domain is DAGVTQSPTHLIKTRGQQVTLRCSPISGHKSVSWYQQVLGQGPQFIFQYYEKEERGRGNFPDRFSARQFPNYSSELNVNALLLGDSALYLCASSTGTLEADTQYFGPGTRLTVL.

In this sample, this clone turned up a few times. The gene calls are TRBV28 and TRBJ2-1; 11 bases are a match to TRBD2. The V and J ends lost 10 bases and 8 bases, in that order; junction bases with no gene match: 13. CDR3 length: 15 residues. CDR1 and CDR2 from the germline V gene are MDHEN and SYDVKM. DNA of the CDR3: TGTGCCATTCAGAAACGGACTAGCGGGTTACATGAGCAGTTCTTC. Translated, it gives CAIQKRTSGLHEQFF.

The CDR3 region is CASSHAAGDEAFF. The CDR3, as DNA: TGTGCCAGCAGCCACGCCGCTGGAGATGAAGCTTTCTTT. The rearrangement links TRBV3-1 (or the pseudogene TRBV3-2) to TRBJ1-1; no definite D call. Germline assignment: CDR1 LGHDT and CDR2 YNNKEL (reference sequence). The CDR3 is made up of 13 amino acids. The V end was cut by 3 bases, the J end by 7 bases, with 12 bases between.

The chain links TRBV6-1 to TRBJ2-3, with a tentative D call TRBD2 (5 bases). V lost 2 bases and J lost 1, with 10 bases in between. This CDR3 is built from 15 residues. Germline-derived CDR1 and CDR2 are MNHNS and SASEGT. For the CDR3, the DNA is TGTGCCAGCAGTGAATTGGTCGGGGGCACAGATACGCAGTATTTT. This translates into CASSELVGGTDTQYF.

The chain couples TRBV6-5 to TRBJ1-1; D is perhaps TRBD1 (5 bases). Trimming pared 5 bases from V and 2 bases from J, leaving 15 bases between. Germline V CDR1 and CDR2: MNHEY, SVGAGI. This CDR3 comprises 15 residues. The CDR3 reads CASSPGWGGNTEAFF. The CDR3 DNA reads TGTGCCAGCAGTCCAGGGTGGGGGGGAAACACTGAAGCTTTCTTT.

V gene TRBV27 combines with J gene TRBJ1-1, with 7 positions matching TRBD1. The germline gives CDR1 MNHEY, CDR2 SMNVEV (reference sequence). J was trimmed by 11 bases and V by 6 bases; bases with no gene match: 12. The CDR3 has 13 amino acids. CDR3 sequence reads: CASRTPGGTGAFF. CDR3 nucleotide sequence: TGTGCCAGCAGAACCCCAGGGGGAACGGGGGCTTTCTTT.

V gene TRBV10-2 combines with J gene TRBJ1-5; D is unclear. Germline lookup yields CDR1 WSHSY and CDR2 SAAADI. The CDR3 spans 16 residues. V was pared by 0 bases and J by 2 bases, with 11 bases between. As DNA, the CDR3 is TGCGCCAGCAGTGAGTCGAGGGAAAGCGGCAATCAGCCCCAGCATTTT. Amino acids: CASSESRESGNQPQHF.

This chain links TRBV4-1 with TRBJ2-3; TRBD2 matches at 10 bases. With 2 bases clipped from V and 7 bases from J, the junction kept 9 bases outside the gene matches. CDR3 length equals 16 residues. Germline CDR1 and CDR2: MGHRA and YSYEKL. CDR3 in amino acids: CASSQQSGRAVYTQYF. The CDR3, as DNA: TGCGCCAGCAGCCAACAAAGCGGGAGGGCCGTTTATACGCAGTATTTT.

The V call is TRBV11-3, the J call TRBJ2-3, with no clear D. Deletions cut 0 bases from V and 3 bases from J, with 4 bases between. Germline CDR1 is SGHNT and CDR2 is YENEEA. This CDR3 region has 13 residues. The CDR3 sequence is CASSLERTDTQYF. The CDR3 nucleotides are TGTGCCAGCAGCTTAGAGAGAACAGATACGCAGTATTTT.

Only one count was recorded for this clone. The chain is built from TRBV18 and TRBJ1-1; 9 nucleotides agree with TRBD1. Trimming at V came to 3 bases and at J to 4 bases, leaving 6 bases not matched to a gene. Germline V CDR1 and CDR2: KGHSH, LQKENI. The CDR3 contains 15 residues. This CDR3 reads CASSPGDRVVTEAFF. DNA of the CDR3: TGTGCCAGCTCACCCGGGGACAGGGTGGTCACTGAAGCTTTCTTT.

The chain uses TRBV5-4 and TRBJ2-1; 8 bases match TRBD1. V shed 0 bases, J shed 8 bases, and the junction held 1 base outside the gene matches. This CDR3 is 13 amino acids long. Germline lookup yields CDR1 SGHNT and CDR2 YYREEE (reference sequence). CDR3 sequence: CASSLGTGHEQFF. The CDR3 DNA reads TGTGCCAGCAGCTTGGGGACAGGGCATGAGCAGTTCTTC.

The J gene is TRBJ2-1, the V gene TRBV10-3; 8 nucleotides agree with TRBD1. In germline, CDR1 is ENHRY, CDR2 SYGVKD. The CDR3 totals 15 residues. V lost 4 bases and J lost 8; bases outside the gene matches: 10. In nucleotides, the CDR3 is TGTGCCATCAGTGCTTCAGGGGGCTTTATCTATGAGCAGTTCTTC. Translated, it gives CAISASGGFIYEQFF.

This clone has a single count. The CDR3 nucleotides read TGTGCCAGCAGTTACTCGACACAGCCCTCTGGAAACACCATATATTTT. It codes for CASSYSTQPSGNTIYF. The chain links TRBV6-5 to TRBJ1-3; no firm D call. Germline lookup yields CDR1 MNHEY and CDR2 SVGAGI. The V end was cut by 0 bases, the J end by 0 bases, with 9 bases between. The CDR3 runs 16 residues.

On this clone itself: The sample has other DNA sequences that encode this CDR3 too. The chain's CDR3 is CASSQAGLAGNNEQFF. CDR3 in DNA: TGTGCCAGCAGCCAAGCAGGACTAGCAGGTAACAATGAGCAGTTCTTC. The chain couples TRBV3-1 (or the pseudogene TRBV3-2) to TRBJ2-1; 8 bases are shared with TRBD2. The trim removed 1 base at V and 5 bases at J, leaving 7 bases unmatched. Germline values: CDR1 LGHDT, CDR2 YNNKEL (reference sequence). This CDR3 region has 16 residues.

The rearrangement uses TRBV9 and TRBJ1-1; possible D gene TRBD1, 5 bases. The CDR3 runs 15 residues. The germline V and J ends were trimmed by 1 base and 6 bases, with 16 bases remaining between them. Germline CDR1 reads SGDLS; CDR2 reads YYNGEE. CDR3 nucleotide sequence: TGTGCCAGCAGCGTATTAGACGGGGGAGGCTCTGAAGCTTTCTTT. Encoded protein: CASSVLDGGGSEAFF.

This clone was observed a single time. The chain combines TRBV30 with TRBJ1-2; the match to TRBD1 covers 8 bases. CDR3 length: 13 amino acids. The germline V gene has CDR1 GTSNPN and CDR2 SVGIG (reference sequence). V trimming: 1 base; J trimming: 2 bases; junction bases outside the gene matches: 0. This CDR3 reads CAWSGQGNYGYTF. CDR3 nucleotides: TGTGCCTGGAGTGGACAGGGGAACTATGGCTACACCTTC.

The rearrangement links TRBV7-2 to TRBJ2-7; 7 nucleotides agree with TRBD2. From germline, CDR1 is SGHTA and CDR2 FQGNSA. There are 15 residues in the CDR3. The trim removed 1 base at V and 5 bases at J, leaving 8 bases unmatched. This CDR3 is CASSLGGGGGHEQYF. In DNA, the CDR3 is TGTGCCAGCAGCTTAGGGGGAGGCGGGGGTCACGAGCAGTACTTC.

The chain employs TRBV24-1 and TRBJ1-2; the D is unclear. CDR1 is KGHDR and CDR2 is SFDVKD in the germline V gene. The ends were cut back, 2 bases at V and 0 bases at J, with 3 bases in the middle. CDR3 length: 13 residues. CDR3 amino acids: CATSDSSNYGYTF. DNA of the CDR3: TGTGCCACCAGTGATTCTTCTAACTATGGCTACACCTTC.

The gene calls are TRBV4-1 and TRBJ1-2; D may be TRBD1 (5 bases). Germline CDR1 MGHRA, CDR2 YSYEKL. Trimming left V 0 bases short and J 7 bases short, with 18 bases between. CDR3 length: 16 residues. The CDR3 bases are TGCGCCAGCAGCCAAGATCTCGGACATTCCCATAGTGGCTACACCTTC. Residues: CASSQDLGHSHSGYTF.

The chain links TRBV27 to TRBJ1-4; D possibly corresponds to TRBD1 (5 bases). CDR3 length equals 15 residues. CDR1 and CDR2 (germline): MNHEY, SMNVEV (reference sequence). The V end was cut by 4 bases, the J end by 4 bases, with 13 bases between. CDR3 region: CASSSPGTVNEKLFF. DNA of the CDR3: TGTGCCAGCAGTTCCCCCGGGACTGTTAATGAAAAACTGTTTTTT.